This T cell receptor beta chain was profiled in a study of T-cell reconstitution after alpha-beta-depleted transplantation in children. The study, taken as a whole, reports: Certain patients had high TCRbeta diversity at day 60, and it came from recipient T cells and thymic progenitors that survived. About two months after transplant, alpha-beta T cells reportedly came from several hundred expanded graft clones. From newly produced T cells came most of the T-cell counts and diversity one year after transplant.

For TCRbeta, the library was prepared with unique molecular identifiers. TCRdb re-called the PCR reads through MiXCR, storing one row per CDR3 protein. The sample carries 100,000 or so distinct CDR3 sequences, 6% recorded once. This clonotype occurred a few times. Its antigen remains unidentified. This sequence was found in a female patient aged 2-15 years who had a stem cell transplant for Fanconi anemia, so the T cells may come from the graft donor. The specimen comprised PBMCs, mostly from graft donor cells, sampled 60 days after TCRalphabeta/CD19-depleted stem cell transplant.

The CDR3 sequence: CASSQDSANYGYTF. For the CDR3, the DNA is TGCGCCAGCAGCCAAGACAGCGCTAACTATGGCTACACCTTC. The rearrangement links TRBV4-1 to TRBJ1-2, with unresolved D. Trimming left V 0 bases short and J 0 bases short, with 5 bases between. CDR3 length: 14 amino acids. Germline CDR1 MGHRA, CDR2 YSYEKL.